This T cell receptor (beta chain) was identified in a study of T-cell reconstitution after alpha-beta-depleted transplantation in children. Deletions cut 6 bases from V and 1 base from J, with 10 bases between. Germline V gives CDR1 SQVTM, CDR2 ANQGSEA. The CDR3 is 13 residues long. A few counts support this clonotype. Its antigen is as yet unknown. A TCRbeta library incorporating unique molecular identifiers was prepared. Each CDR3 protein gets one entry after TCRdb re-called the PCR reads with MiXCR. This sample has more than 200,000 distinct CDR3 sequences, with about 24% found just once. The study, taken as a whole, reports: Recipient T cells and thymic progenitors that survived were the source of the high TCRbeta diversity seen at day 60 in some patients. Expanded graft clones, several hundred of them, were reportedly the source of alpha-beta T cells about two months after transplant. Diversity and T-cell counts at one year after transplant derived mostly from new T cells.

The TCR was taken from a female patient younger than 10 who had a stem cell transplant for congenital amegakaryocytic thrombocytopenia, so the T cells may come from the graft donor. The sequenced sample was PBMCs, mostly from graft donor cells, obtained 360 days after TCRalphabeta/CD19-depleted stem cell transplant. The chain links TRBV29-1 to TRBJ1-3; D perhaps matches TRBD1 (6 bases). The CDR3 sequence is CSVPQGSGNTIYF. The DNA for the CDR3 is TGCAGCGTCCCACAGGGTTCTGGAAACACCATATATTTT. Combining the CDR3 with reference TRBV29-1 and TRBJ1-3 gives the whole variable domain SAVISQKPSRDICQRGTSLTIQCQVDSQVTMMFWYRQQPGQSLTLIATANQGSEATYESGFVIDKFPISRPNLTFSTLTVSNMSPEDSSIYLCSVPQGSGNTIYFGEGSWLTVV.